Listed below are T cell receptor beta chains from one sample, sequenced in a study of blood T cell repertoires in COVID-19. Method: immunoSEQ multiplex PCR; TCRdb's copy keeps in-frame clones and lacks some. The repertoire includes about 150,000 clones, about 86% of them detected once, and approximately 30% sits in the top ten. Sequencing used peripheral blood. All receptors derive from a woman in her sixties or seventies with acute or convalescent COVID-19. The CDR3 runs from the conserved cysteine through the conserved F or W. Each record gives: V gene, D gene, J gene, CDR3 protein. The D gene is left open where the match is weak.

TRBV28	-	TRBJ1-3	CASRRQGNTIYF
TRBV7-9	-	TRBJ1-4	CAIPAGTHQRKLFF
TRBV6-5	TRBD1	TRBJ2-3	CASSLQGAGDTQYF
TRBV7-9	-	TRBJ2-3	CASGFRPQGPDTQYF
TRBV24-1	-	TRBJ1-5	CATSDQGGGNQPQHF
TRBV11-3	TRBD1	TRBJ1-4	CASSLDLTGSPGGEKLFF
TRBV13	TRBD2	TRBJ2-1	CASSPRLAGDNEQFF
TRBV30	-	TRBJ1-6	CAGAWGLSPLHF
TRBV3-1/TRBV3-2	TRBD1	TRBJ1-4	CASSPRQGARKGEKLFF
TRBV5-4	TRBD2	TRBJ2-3	CASSLGIGREDTQYF
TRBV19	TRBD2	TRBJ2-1	CASSNPGLAGGIEQFF
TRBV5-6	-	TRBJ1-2	CASSRYGSLYGYTF
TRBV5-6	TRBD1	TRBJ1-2	CASSFGQGRYGYTF
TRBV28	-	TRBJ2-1	CASSYSGASEMFF
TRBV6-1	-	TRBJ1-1	CASSEGQARTEAFF
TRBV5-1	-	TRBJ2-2	CASRLGSLPTGELFF
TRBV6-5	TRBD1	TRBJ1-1	CASSYGDRMNTEAFF
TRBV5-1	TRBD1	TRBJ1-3	CASSSGTGLYSGNTIYF
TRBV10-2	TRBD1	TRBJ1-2	CASSLDRGMGGYTF
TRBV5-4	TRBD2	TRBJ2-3	CASSLKISGGSTDTQYF
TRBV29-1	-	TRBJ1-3	CSVLPQVAGNTIYF
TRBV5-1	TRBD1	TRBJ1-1	CASRTGTGFMNTEAFF
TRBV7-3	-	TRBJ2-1	CASSSDPHLRQDTSYNEQFF
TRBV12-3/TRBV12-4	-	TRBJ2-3	CASSLEDTQYF
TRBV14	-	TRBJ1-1	CASSRPSARTNTEAFF
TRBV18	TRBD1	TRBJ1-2	CASSPPDRGVYGYTF
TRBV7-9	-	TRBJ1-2	CASSNELGGRANYGYTF
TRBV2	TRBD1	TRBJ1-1	CASSRGPEYKAFF
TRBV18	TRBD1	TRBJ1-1	CASSPQRGQSETEAFF
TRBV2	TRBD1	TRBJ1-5	CASSAGQGGQPQHF
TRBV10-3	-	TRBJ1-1	CAISDTGRNTEAFF
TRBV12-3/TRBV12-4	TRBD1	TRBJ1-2	CASSTGDYGYTF
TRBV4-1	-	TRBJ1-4	CASSQGRGKEKLFF
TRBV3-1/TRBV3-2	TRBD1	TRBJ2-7	CASSHSWTGKILEQYF
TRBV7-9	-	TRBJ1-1	CASSSRVMNTEAFF
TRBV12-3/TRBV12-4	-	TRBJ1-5	CASSSGPQPQHF
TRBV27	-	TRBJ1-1	CASSFTKTGGTEAFF